These 30 T cell receptor beta chains were all obtained from the same sample, sequenced in a study of cytomegalovirus exposure and HLA in healthy donors. Vbeta (60) and Jbeta (13) primers were used in the PCR. Libraries were prepared by immunoSEQ multiplex PCR; TCRdb keeps only in-frame clonotypes and omits some of them. The sample records about 130,000 clones, about 80% being singletons. The sequenced material came from PBMCs. These TCRs come from a man in his forties or fifties in good health and CMV-seronegative.

This clone showed up just once. The chain joins TRBV19 to TRBJ1-2; D uncertain. The CDR3 runs to 11 residues. Germline lookup yields CDR1 LNHDA and CDR2 SQIVND (reference sequence). Trimming pared 11 bases from V and 2 bases from J, leaving 9 bases between. For the CDR3, the DNA is TGTGCCTCGGGAGAGAACTATGGCTACACCTTC. Protein product: CASGENYGYTF.

The gene calls are TRBV27 and TRBJ2-7, with TRBD1 matching 9 bases. CDR3 size: 15 residues. V shed 6 bases, J shed 3 bases, and the junction held 9 bases outside the gene matches. Germline CDR1 is MNHEY and CDR2 is SMNVEV (reference sequence). CDR3 bases: TGTGCCAGCAGAGAACCGGGACAGGGAAGCTACGAGCAGTACTTC. This translates into CASREPGQGSYEQYF.

V usage is TRBV6-1 and J usage is TRBJ2-3, with 10 bases matching TRBD2. J gave up 1 base and V 5 bases, and 3 bases lay outside the gene matches. This CDR3 has 15 residues. Per germline, CDR1 MNHNS and CDR2 SASEGT. The CDR3 region has the DNA TGTGCCAGCAGTCTAGCGGGGGCAGGCACAGATACGCAGTATTTT. Its translation: CASSLAGAGTDTQYF.

The rearrangement uses TRBV5-1 and TRBJ1-3, with 7 bases that match TRBD1. V was pared by 4 bases and J by 3 bases, with 16 bases of the junction left unmatched. The CDR3 runs to 18 residues. Per the germline V gene, CDR1 is SGHRS and CDR2 is YFSETQ. The CDR3 reads CASSPDPMDRRGGNTIYF. CDR3 in DNA: TGCGCCAGCAGCCCCGATCCAATGGACAGGAGAGGTGGAAACACCATATATTTT.

The V gene is TRBV5-4, the J gene TRBJ2-1; 15 nucleotides align to TRBD2. The CDR3 sequence is 17 residues long. V trimming: 5 bases; J trimming: 4 bases; junction bases outside the gene matches: 7. Germline CDR1 is SGHNT and CDR2 is YYREEE (reference sequence). This CDR3 is CASSPGTSGGPYNEQFF. Written as DNA, the CDR3 is TGTGCCAGCAGTCCTGGGACTAGCGGGGGGCCGTACAATGAGCAGTTCTTC.

This chain connects TRBV19 to TRBJ2-1; 13 bases align to TRBD2. Per germline, CDR1 LNHDA and CDR2 SQIVND (reference sequence). The CDR3 runs 15 residues. J gave up 3 bases and V 8 bases, and 4 bases lay outside the gene matches. The CDR3, as DNA: TGTGCCAGTGAGAGGACTAGCGGGGGCTACAATGAGCAGTTCTTC. This encodes CASERTSGGYNEQFF.

This chain uses TRBV28 with TRBJ2-5; possible D gene TRBD2, 6 bases. TRBJ2-7 matches the DNA end more closely, so the J call is doubtful. The CDR3 is 16 amino acids. CDR1 MDHEN and CDR2 SYDVKM come from the germline V gene. The CDR3 region is CASTQEGAAGLYEQYF. As DNA, the CDR3 is TGTGCCAGCACCCAGGAAGGAGCGGCGGGGCTCTACGAGCAGTACTTC.

The rearrangement uses TRBV5-1 and TRBJ1-5, with TRBD1 identical over 8 bases. The CDR3 has 17 amino acids. J was trimmed by 6 bases and V by 4 bases; bases with no gene match: 15. Looked up from germline, CDR1 is SGHRS and CDR2 is YFSETQ. The CDR3 region is CASSPAPGQGSGQPQHF. CDR3 coding DNA: TGCGCCAGCAGCCCGGCACCAGGACAGGGATCGGGTCAGCCCCAGCATTTT.

The chain uses TRBV6-5 and TRBJ1-6, with 8 nucleotides matching TRBD1. CDR3 length: 14 amino acids. Germline CDR1 is MNHEY and CDR2 is SVGAGI. V lost 6 bases, J lost 7 bases, and 5 bases stayed unmatched. CDR3 sequence reads: CASRDRAGNSPLHF. Here the CDR3 DNA reads TGTGCCAGCAGGGACAGGGCTGGGAATTCACCCCTCCACTTT.

V is TRBV27 and J is TRBJ1-4; D gene ambiguous. The CDR3 is made up of 13 amino acids. Germline-derived CDR1 and CDR2 are MNHEY and SMNVEV (reference sequence). V was shortened by 5 bases and J by 8 bases, with 12 bases between the two germline ends. CDR3 amino acids: CASSVRVREKLFF. The CDR3, as DNA: TGTGCCAGCAGTGTGAGGGTCAGAGAAAAACTGTTTTTT.

This chain uses TRBV13 with TRBJ2-3; D unclear. Deletions cut 4 bases from V and 1 base from J, with 9 bases between. Germline CDR1 and CDR2: PRHDT and FYEKMQ (reference sequence). The length of the CDR3 is 14 residues. This chain's CDR3 is CASSSQQRTDTQYF. The CDR3 nucleotides are TGTGCCAGCAGCTCACAACAGCGCACAGATACGCAGTATTTT.

The chain couples TRBV6-6 to TRBJ2-1, with 11 nucleotides matching TRBD1. The J segment lost 5 bases and the V segment lost 6 bases, leaving 6 bases of the junction unmatched. This CDR3 spans 15 amino acids. Germline V gene lookup returns CDR1 MNHNY and CDR2 SVGAGI (reference sequence). CDR3 protein: CASRPGTGGDNEQFF. The CDR3, as DNA: TGTGCCAGCAGACCCGGGACAGGGGGTGACAATGAGCAGTTCTTC.

For this clone: Other DNA sequences in the same sample also yield this CDR3. In DNA form, the CDR3 reads TGTGCCAGCAGCTCGGCCTACGAGCAGTACTTC. As protein: CASSSAYEQYF. This chain connects TRBV7-2 to TRBJ2-7, with no clear D. Germline CDR1 is SGHTA and CDR2 is FQGNSA. Trimming left V 4 bases short and J 2 bases short, with 3 bases between. The CDR3 has 11 residues.

The chain carries TRBV4-1 and TRBJ2-5; TRBD2 matches 11 bases. Germline V CDR1 and CDR2: MGHRA, YSYEKL. This CDR3 is built from 16 residues. V shed 0 bases, J shed 3 bases, and the junction held 3 bases outside the gene matches. CDR3 sequence reads: CASSQEGTSGKETQYF. The DNA for the CDR3 is TGCGCCAGCAGCCAAGAAGGGACTAGCGGAAAAGAGACCCAGTACTTC.

This clone was detected once. This same CDR3 is encoded by further DNA sequences in the sample. In DNA, the CDR3 is TGTGCCAGTAGTTGGGCAGATAGCAATCAGCCCCAGCATTTT. Protein sequence: CASSWADSNQPQHF. The J gene is TRBJ1-5, the V gene TRBV19; D unresolved. This CDR3 has 14 residues. From germline, CDR1 is LNHDA and CDR2 SQIVND (reference sequence). The V and J ends lost 5 bases and 0 bases respectively, with 8 bases between them.

The genes are TRBV4-1 and TRBJ1-3; 7 bases agree with TRBD1. The CDR3 sequence is 15 residues long. The junction had 7 bases not matched to a gene; V was cut back by 4 bases and J by 4 bases. Germline values: CDR1 MGHRA, CDR2 YSYEKL. CDR3 bases: TGCGCCAGCAGCCGCTACAGGGGCGAAGGAAACACCATATATTTT. It is translated as CASSRYRGEGNTIYF.

The rearrangement joins TRBV9 to TRBJ1-3; D not resolved. The V end lost 0 bases, the J end lost 4 bases, and 8 bases lay between the germline ends. Germline V CDR1 and CDR2: SGDLS, YYNGEE. The CDR3 extends over 14 amino acids. The CDR3 reads CASSVVGAGNTIYF. For the CDR3, the DNA is TGTGCCAGCAGCGTAGTTGGTGCGGGAAACACCATATATTTT.

Here the CDR3 reads CAWSVLIESSGNTIYF. The CDR3, as DNA: TGTGCCTGGAGTGTACTGATCGAGAGCTCTGGAAACACCATATATTTT. The V call is TRBV30, the J call TRBJ1-3; no clear D gene. The CDR3 runs 16 residues. The V gene's germline CDR1 is GTSNPN and CDR2 SVGIG (reference sequence). Trimming removed 0 bases from V and 0 bases from J, with 12 bases in between.

This sequence joins TRBV11-2 and TRBJ1-2, with a possible D match to TRBD1 (5 bases). Trimming removed 0 bases at V and 3 bases at J, with 11 bases between. This CDR3 contains 15 residues. Germline CDR1 SGHAT, CDR2 FQNNGV. In nucleotides, the CDR3 is TGTGCCAGCAGCTTAGATGGGGCAGGAGACTATGGCTACACCTTC. Protein sequence: CASSLDGAGDYGYTF.

J is TRBJ2-5 and V is TRBV7-2; TRBD1 aligns across 8 bases. The CDR3 is 14 amino acids. The junction had 6 bases not matched to a gene; V was cut back by 4 bases and J by 5 bases. The V gene's germline CDR1 is SGHTA and CDR2 FQGNSA. CDR3 DNA: TGTGCCAGCAGCTGGACAGGGAATGAGGAGACCCAGTACTTC. It translates to CASSWTGNEETQYF.

The chain carries TRBV5-6 and TRBJ1-2; 8 nucleotides match TRBD1. Germline CDR1 SGHDT, CDR2 YYEEEE. The CDR3 spans 17 residues. V was clipped by 4 bases and J by 8 bases; unmatched bases: 19. The DNA for the CDR3 is TGTGCCAGCAGCGGAGGGGACAGGCGCCGAAGCTGGGGCGGCTACACCTTC. Translating gives CASSGGDRRRSWGGYTF.

V and J are TRBV5-8 and TRBJ1-4; TRBD1 matches 11 bases. This CDR3 contains 16 residues. Germline values: CDR1 SGHTS, CDR2 YDEGEE. The junction had 8 bases not matched to a gene; V was cut back by 5 bases and J by 5 bases. CDR3 coding DNA: TGTGCCAGCAGGCTTACGGGACAGGGGGGAAATGAAAAACTGTTTTTT. Its protein product is CASRLTGQGGNEKLFF.

This clone has only a few counts. The chain joins TRBV2 to TRBJ1-4, with unresolved D. Germline V gives CDR1 SNHLY, CDR2 FYNNEI. There are 15 residues in the CDR3. The V end lost 6 bases, the J end lost 7 bases, and 18 bases lay between the germline ends. In nucleotides, the CDR3 is TGTGCCAGCAGACCAGGACTGGGCCTATTTGAAAAACTGTTTTTT. It codes for CASRPGLGLFEKLFF. The full variable domain, its missing parts supplied by reference TRBV2 and TRBJ1-4, is EPEVTQTPSHQVTQMGQEVILRCVPISNHLYFYWYRQILGQKVEFLVSFYNNEISEKSEIFDDQFSVERPDGSNFTLKIRSTKLEDSAMYFCASRPGLGLFEKLFFGSGTQLSVL.

The chain is built from TRBV7-6 and TRBJ2-1, with D hard to call. Germline values: CDR1 SGHVS, CDR2 FNYEAQ. This CDR3 region has 15 residues. V gave up 0 bases and J gave up 5 bases, with 11 bases separating them. CDR3 region: CASSLAPGSNNEQFF. CDR3 in DNA: TGTGCCAGCAGCTTAGCCCCGGGTTCAAACAATGAGCAGTTCTTC.

The chain couples TRBV29-1 to TRBJ1-1; TRBD1 might be the D (5 bases). The CDR3 extends over 17 amino acids. Per the germline V gene, CDR1 is SQVTM and CDR2 is ANQGSEA. Trimming stripped 0 bases from V and 4 bases from J, with 21 bases between. CDR3 residues: CSVEEGQGIGRSTEAFF. CDR3 nucleotides: TGCAGCGTTGAAGAGGGTCAGGGTATTGGTAGGAGCACTGAAGCTTTCTTT.

The V and J genes are TRBV27 and TRBJ2-7, with D uncertain. Germline V lookup: CDR1 MNHEY, CDR2 SMNVEV (reference sequence). The CDR3 consists of 16 residues. V was shortened by 4 bases and J by 0 bases, with 16 bases between the two germline ends. As DNA, the CDR3 is TGTGCCAGCAGTTCAACCCTTCTACAGAGCTCCTACGAGCAGTACTTC. This sequence encodes CASSSTLLQSSYEQYF.

The rearrangement links TRBV2 to TRBJ2-5, with D perhaps matching TRBD1 (6 bases). Germline-derived CDR1 and CDR2 are SNHLY and FYNNEI. The length of the CDR3 is 13 residues. The V end was cut by 4 bases, the J end by 5 bases, with 11 bases between. The CDR3 coding sequence is TGTGCCAGCAGTGGATGGACAGCTGAGACCCAGTACTTC. Translation: CASSGWTAETQYF.

The rearrangement uses TRBV5-6 and TRBJ1-3, with 10 bases aligning to TRBD1. V gave up 4 bases and J gave up 3 bases; unmatched junction bases: 7. The length of the CDR3 is 16 residues. Germline V gene data show CDR1 as SGHDT and CDR2 as YYEEEE. CDR3 protein: CASSLGQGRRGNTIYF. For the CDR3, the DNA is TGTGCCAGCAGCCTGGGACAGGGGCGGCGTGGAAACACCATATATTTT. The entire variable domain, with the rest obtained from reference TRBV5-6 and TRBJ1-3, is as follows: DAGVTQSPTHLIKTRGQQVTLRCSPKSGHDTVSWYQQALGQGPQFIFQYYEEEERQRGNFPDRFSGHQFPNYSSELNVNALLLGDSALYLCASSLGQGRRGNTIYFGEGSWLTVV.

This sequence joins TRBV30 and TRBJ1-5, with D perhaps TRBD1 (6 bases). The V and J ends lost 1 base and 3 bases respectively, with 10 bases between them. This CDR3 spans 14 amino acids. CDR1 is GTSNPN and CDR2 is SVGIG in the germline V gene (reference sequence). CDR3 region: CAWSEGGANQPQHF. CDR3 sequence (DNA): TGTGCCTGGAGTGAGGGGGGGGCCAATCAGCCCCAGCATTTT.

There are a few counts of this clone. The chain carries TRBV19 and TRBJ2-4, with a possible D match to TRBD2 (5 bases). Trimming left V 6 bases short and J 1 base short, with 10 bases between. There are 14 residues in the CDR3. Germline V gene data show CDR1 as LNHDA and CDR2 as SQIVND (reference sequence). In DNA, the CDR3 is TGTGCCAGTAGCAACACGGGGGCCAAAAACATTCAGTACTTC. It codes for CASSNTGAKNIQYF.